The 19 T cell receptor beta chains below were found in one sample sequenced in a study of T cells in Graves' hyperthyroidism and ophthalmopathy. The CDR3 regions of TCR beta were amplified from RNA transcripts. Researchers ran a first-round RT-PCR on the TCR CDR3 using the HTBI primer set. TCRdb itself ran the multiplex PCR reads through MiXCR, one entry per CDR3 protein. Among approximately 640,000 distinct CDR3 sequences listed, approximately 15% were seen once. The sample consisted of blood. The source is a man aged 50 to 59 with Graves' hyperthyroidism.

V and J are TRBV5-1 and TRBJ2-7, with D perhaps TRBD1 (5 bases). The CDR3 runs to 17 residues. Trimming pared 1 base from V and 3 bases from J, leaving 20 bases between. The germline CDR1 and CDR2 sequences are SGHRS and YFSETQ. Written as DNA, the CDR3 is TGCGCCAGCAGCTTGATGCTGGAAGGGGCCATCTTCTACGAGCAGTACTTC. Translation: CASSLMLEGAIFYEQYF. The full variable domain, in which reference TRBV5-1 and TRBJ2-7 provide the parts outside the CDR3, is KAGVTQTPRYLIKTRGQQVTLSCSPISGHRSVSWYQQTPGQGLQFLFEYFSETQRNKGNFPGRFSGRQFSNSRSEMNVSTLELGDSALYLCASSLMLEGAIFYEQYFGPGTRLTVT.

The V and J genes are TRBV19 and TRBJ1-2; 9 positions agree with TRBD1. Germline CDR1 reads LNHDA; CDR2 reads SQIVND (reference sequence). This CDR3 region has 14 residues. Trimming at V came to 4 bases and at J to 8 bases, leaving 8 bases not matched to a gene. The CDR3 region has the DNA TGTGCCAGTAGTACCGGGACAGGGCTGATCGGCTACACCTTC. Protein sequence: CASSTGTGLIGYTF.

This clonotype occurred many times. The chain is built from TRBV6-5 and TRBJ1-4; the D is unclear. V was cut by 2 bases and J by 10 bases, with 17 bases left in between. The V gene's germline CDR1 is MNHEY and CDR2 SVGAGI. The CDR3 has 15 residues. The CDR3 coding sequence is TGTGCCAGCAGTTACCAAGCACCATCTCCCGGAAAACTGTTTTTT. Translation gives CASSYQAPSPGKLFF.

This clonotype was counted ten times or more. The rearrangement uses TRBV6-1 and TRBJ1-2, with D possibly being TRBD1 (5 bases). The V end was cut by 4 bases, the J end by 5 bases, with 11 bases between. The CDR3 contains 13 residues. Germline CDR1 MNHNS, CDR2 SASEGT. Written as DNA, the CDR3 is TGTGCCAGCAGTGCCGGAGGGGTTTATGGCTACACCTTC. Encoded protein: CASSAGGVYGYTF.

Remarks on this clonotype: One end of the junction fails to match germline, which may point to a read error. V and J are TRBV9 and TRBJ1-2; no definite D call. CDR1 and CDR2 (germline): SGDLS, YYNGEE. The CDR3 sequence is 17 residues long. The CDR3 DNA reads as TGTTCCAGCAGCGTAGCCCCAGCGGGAGGGAGATCTGATGGCTACACCTTC. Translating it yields CSSSVAPAGGRSDGYTF.

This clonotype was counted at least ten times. The CDR3 DNA follows: TGTGCCAGCAGTTTATCCCGACTAGCAGCTAGCACAGATACGCAGTATTTT. Translation: CASSLSRLAASTDTQYF. The chain carries TRBV27 and TRBJ2-3; 7 bases are a match to TRBD2. Germline CDR1 is MNHEY and CDR2 is SMNVEV (reference sequence). The CDR3 consists of 17 residues. The ends lost 0 bases at V and 0 bases at J; junction bases unmatched: 6.

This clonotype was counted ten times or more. The CDR3 DNA is TGTGCCAGCAGCGGCGGGACAGGCTGGGAAGATACGCAGTATTTT. Amino acids: CASSGGTGWEDTQYF. The chain joins TRBV7-3 to TRBJ2-3; the match to TRBD1 covers 8 bases. This CDR3 comprises 15 residues. The V gene end was trimmed by 5 bases and the J gene end by 5 bases; junction bases not matched to a gene: 9. CDR1 is SGHTA and CDR2 is FQGTGA in the germline V gene.

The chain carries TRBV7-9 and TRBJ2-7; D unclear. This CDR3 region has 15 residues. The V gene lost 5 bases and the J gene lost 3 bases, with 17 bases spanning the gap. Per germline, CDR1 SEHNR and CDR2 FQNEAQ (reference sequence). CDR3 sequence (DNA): TGTGCCAGCAGCGACGTCCTAAGTAAGAACTACGAGCAGTACTTC. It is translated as CASSDVLSKNYEQYF.

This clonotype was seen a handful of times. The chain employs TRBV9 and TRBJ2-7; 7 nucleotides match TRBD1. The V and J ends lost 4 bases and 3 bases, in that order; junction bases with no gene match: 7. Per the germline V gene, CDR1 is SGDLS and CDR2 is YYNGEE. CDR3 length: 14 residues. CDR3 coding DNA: TGTGCCAGCAGCAACTCCGGGACAGACTACGAGCAGTACTTC. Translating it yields CASSNSGTDYEQYF.

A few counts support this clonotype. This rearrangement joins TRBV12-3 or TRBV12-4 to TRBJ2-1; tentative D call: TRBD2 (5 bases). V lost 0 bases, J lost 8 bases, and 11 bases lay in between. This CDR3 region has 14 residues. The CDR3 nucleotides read TGTGCCAGCAGTTTAGCCGCGGGTACCTATGAGCAGTTCTTC. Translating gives CASSLAAGTYEQFF.

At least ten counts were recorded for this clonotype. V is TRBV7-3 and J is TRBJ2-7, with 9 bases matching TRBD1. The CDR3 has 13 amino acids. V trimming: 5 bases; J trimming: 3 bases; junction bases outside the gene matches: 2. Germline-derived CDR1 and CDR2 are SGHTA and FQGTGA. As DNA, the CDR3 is TGTGCCAGCAGCCGGGACAGGGACTACGAGCAGTACTTC. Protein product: CASSRDRDYEQYF.

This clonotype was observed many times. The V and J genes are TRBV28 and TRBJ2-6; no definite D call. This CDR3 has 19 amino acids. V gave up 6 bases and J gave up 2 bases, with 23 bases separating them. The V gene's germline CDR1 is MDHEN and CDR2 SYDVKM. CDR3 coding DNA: TGTGCCAGCAGCTCACGGCGGAAGACCGTCCGTCCTGGGGCCAACGTCCTGACTTTC. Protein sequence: CASSSRRKTVRPGANVLTF.

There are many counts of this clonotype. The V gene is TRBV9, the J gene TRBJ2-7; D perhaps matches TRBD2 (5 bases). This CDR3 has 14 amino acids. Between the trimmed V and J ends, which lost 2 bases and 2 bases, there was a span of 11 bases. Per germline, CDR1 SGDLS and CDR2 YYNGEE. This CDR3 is CASSVSGIPYEQYF. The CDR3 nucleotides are TGTGCCAGCAGCGTCTCCGGGATACCCTACGAGCAGTACTTC. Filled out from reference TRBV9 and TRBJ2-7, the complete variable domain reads DSGVTQTPKHLITATGQRVTLRCSPRSGDLSVYWYQQSLDQGLQFLIQYYNGEERAKGNILERFSAQQFPDLHSELNLSSLELGDSALYFCASSVSGIPYEQYFGPGTRLTVT.

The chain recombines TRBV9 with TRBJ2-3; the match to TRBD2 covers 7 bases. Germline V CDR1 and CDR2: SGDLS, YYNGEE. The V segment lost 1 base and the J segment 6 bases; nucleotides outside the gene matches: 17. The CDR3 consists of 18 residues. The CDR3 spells CASSVPQGVGGRSDTQYF. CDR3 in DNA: TGTGCCAGCAGCGTACCCCAAGGGGTGGGAGGGCGGTCCGATACGCAGTATTTT.

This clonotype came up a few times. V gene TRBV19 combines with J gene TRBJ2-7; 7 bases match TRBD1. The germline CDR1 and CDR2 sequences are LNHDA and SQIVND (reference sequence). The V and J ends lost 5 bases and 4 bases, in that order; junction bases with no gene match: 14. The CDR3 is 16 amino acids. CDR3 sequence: CASSALPGQSVYEQYF. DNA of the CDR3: TGTGCCAGTAGTGCCCTACCGGGACAGTCGGTGTACGAGCAGTACTTC.

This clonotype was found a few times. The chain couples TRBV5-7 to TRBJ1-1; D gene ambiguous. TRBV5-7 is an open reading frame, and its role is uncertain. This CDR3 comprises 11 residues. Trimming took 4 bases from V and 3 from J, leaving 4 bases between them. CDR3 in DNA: TGTGCCAGCAGCCATGACACTGAAGCTTTCTTT. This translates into CASSHDTEAFF.

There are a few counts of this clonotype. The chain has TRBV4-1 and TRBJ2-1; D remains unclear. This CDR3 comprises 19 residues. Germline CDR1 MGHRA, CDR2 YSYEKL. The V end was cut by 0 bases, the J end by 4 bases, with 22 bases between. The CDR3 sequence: CASSQDPSPPIQLYNEQFF. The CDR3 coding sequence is TGCGCCAGCAGCCAAGATCCCAGCCCCCCCATCCAGTTATACAATGAGCAGTTCTTC.

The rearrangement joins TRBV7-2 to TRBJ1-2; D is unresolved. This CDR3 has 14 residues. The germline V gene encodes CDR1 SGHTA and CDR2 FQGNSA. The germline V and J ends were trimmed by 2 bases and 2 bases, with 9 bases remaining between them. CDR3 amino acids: CASSLPGRNYGYTF. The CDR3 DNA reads TGTGCCAGCAGCTTACCGGGAAGAAACTATGGCTACACCTTC. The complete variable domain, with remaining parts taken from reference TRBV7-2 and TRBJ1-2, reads GAGVSQSPSNKVTEKGKDVELRCDPISGHTALYWYRQSLGQGLEFLIYFQGNSAPDKSGLPSDRFSAERTGGSVSTLTIQRTQQEDSAVYLCASSLPGRNYGYTFGSGTRLTVV.

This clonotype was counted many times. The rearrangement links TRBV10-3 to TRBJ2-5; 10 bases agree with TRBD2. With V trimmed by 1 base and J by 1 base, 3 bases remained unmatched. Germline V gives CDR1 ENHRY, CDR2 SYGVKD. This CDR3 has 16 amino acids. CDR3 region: CAISELWTSGQETQYF. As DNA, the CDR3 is TGTGCCATCAGTGAGTTGTGGACTAGCGGCCAAGAGACCCAGTACTTC.